This T cell receptor (beta chain) was recorded in a study of technical replicates of blood from several donors. Assay: immunoSEQ multiplex PCR; the TCRdb copy retains only in-frame clones and omits some. The sample yields approximately 99,000 clones, about 96% seen once. This CDR3 has 17 residues. With 4 bases removed from V and 2 bases from J, the gap between germline ends came to 19 bases. The V gene's germline CDR1 is SNHLY and CDR2 FYNNEI. The chain employs TRBV2 and TRBJ2-3; D might be TRBD1 (7 bases). The sequence was obtained from a human donor in good health. The material sequenced was T cells isolated from PBMCs. The CDR3, as DNA: TGTGCCAGCAGTGCCCCTAGGGGGCCGGGGGTCACAGATACGCAGTATTTT. This codes for CASSAPRGPGVTDTQYF.